The T cell receptor beta chain described here comes from a study of blood T cell repertoires in COVID-19. This CDR3 spans 14 amino acids. With 7 bases removed from V and 4 bases from J, the gap between germline ends came to 16 bases. Germline V gives CDR1 MNHEY, CDR2 SVGAGI. Authors' methods: Estimation of nucleated cell counts relied on the amplification of reference gene primers. Sequenced by immunoSEQ multiplex PCR; TCRdb stores in-frame clones only, minus some. That table supplies the V and J calls and clone size; D and trimming were determined from the DNA. The data hold roughly 31,000 clones, with roughly nine tenths observed a single time.

The source of this sequence is a human donor with active COVID-19. The donor label of this sample is uncertain. Material: peripheral blood. The chain recombines TRBV6-5 with TRBJ1-2; no clear D gene. This CDR3 reads CASIPAPGSYGYTF. The CDR3 DNA reads as TGTGCCAGCATCCCCGCTCCGGGAAGCTATGGCTACACCTTC.